The 32 T cell receptor beta chains below all came from one sample that was sequenced in a study of memory CD4+ T cells and cytomegalovirus serostatus. Sequenced by immunoSEQ multiplex PCR; TCRdb stores in-frame clones only, minus some. The sample lists 75,000 to 90,000 clones, around 80% occurring once. Single viable CD3+CD4+CD8-CD45RO+ cells were sorted as the memory CD4+ T cells. Source material: memory CD4+ T cells from blood. The receptors derive from an adult in good health and CMV-seronegative.

This chain joins TRBV10-2 and TRBJ2-1, with D possibly TRBD1 on 6 matching bases. Trimming removed 0 bases from V and 10 bases from J, with 19 bases in between. The CDR3 contains 16 residues. Per germline, CDR1 WSHSY and CDR2 SAAADI. Here the CDR3 DNA reads TGCGCCAGCAGTGAGTCGGGCAGGGGATTATTCTTAGAGCAGTTCTTC. It encodes CASSESGRGLFLEQFF.

The V call is TRBV13, the J call TRBJ1-4; 8 nucleotides agree with TRBD1. V shed 5 bases and J 8 bases; nucleotides not matched to a gene: 7. CDR3 length: 14 residues. From germline, CDR1 is PRHDT and CDR2 FYEKMQ (reference sequence). The CDR3 DNA reads as TGTGCCAGCAGCACCAGGGGGCTCGCGGAAAAACTGTTTTTT. It specifies CASSTRGLAEKLFF.

The chain carries TRBV5-8 and TRBJ1-5; a possible D gene is TRBD1 (5 bases). Per the germline V gene, CDR1 is SGHTS and CDR2 is YDEGEE. This CDR3 comprises 13 residues. V gave up 4 bases and J gave up 3 bases, with 8 bases separating them. CDR3 amino acids: CASSGAANQPQHF. The CDR3 DNA follows: TGTGCCAGCAGCGGGGCGGCCAATCAGCCCCAGCATTTT.

V gene TRBV10-1 combines with J gene TRBJ1-4; unclear D gene. This CDR3 has 16 residues. Looked up from germline, CDR1 is WNHNN and CDR2 is SYGVQD (reference sequence). V lost 7 bases and J lost 0, with 15 bases in between. CDR3 loop: CASILSIPATNEKLFF. The CDR3 nucleotides read TGCGCCAGCATTCTCTCAATACCGGCAACTAATGAAAAACTGTTTTTT.

The chain uses TRBV4-1 and TRBJ2-7; D is unclear. This CDR3 spans 14 amino acids. Germline V gene sequence: CDR1 MGHRA, CDR2 YSYEKL. The V end was cut by 1 base, the J end by 11 bases, with 18 bases between. CDR3 DNA sequence: TGCGCCAGCAGCCAAGTAGCAGGAAGGTCTACGAAGTACTTC. It translates to CASSQVAGRSTKYF.

V gene TRBV29-1 combines with J gene TRBJ2-1, with 8 bases matching TRBD1. Germline lookup yields CDR1 SQVTM and CDR2 ANQGSEA. V gave up 8 bases and J gave up 6 bases; unmatched junction bases: 9. This CDR3 contains 13 residues. The CDR3 loop is CSKTGTGINEQFF. The CDR3 nucleotides are TGCAGCAAGACCGGGACAGGAATCAATGAGCAGTTCTTC.

The chain combines TRBV5-4 with TRBJ2-3; 7 nucleotides line up with TRBD2. The junction had 8 bases not matched to a gene; V was cut back by 0 bases and J by 7 bases. Looked up from germline, CDR1 is SGHNT and CDR2 is YYREEE (reference sequence). The CDR3 is 15 amino acids. For the CDR3, the DNA is TGTGCCAGCAGCTTGGCCGGGGGGTCAACTTATACGCAGTATTTT. It is translated as CASSLAGGSTYTQYF. Full variable domain (remainder filled in from reference TRBV5-4 and TRBJ2-3): ETGVTQSPTHLIKTRGQQVTLRCSSQSGHNTVSWYQQALGQGPQFIFQYYREEENGRGNFPPRFSGLQFPNYSSELNVNALELDDSALYLCASSLAGGSTYTQYFGPGTRLTVL.

This clone has a count of ten or more. The rearrangement links TRBV9 to TRBJ1-1, with D perhaps matching TRBD1 (6 bases). Trimming took off 0 bases at V and 4 bases at J, with 13 bases between the two ends. Germline V gives CDR1 SGDLS, CDR2 YYNGEE. The CDR3 totals 15 residues. This chain's CDR3 is CASSVGGGLSTEAFF. The CDR3 DNA reads TGTGCCAGCAGCGTAGGCGGGGGGCTGAGCACTGAAGCTTTCTTT. Combining the CDR3 with reference TRBV9 and TRBJ1-1 gives the whole variable domain DSGVTQTPKHLITATGQRVTLRCSPRSGDLSVYWYQQSLDQGLQFLIQYYNGEERAKGNILERFSAQQFPDLHSELNLSSLELGDSALYFCASSVGGGLSTEAFFGQGTRLTVV.

The CDR3 reads CASSRWGRGRNNSPLHF. The CDR3, as DNA: TGTGCCAGTAGCCGATGGGGCAGGGGGCGAAATAATTCACCCCTCCACTTT. J is TRBJ1-6 and V is TRBV19, with 8 bases lining up with TRBD1. This CDR3 region has 17 residues. V dropped 6 bases and J dropped 5; count of bases not matched to a gene: 12. Germline CDR1 and CDR2: LNHDA and SQIVND (reference sequence).

This clone has more than one count but fewer than ten. The genes are TRBV10-3 and TRBJ2-2; no clear D. In germline, CDR1 is ENHRY, CDR2 SYGVKD. V gave up 6 bases and J gave up 7 bases, with 12 bases separating them. The length of the CDR3 is 13 residues. The DNA for the CDR3 is TGTGCCATCAGGAAAACGGACGGCGGGGAGCTGTTTTTT. Translated, it gives CAIRKTDGGELFF.

This chain links TRBV6-6 with TRBJ2-3, with 8 bases fitting TRBD2. Germline CDR1 is MNHNY and CDR2 is SVGAGI (reference sequence). V was clipped by 6 bases and J by 7 bases; unmatched bases: 9. The CDR3 has 14 amino acids. The CDR3 loop is CASRQTWTSYTQYF. DNA of the CDR3: TGTGCCAGCAGACAAACCTGGACTAGCTATACGCAGTATTTT.

The genes are TRBV30 and TRBJ1-2; D not resolved. Germline CDR1 GTSNPN, CDR2 SVGIG (reference sequence). CDR3 size: 12 residues. Deletions cut 5 bases from V and 8 bases from J, with 15 bases between. The CDR3 loop is CAWLGRAGGYTF. The CDR3 coding sequence is TGTGCCTGGCTAGGTCGGGCGGGGGGCTACACCTTC.

V and J are TRBV7-6 and TRBJ1-4, with D hard to call. The CDR3 spans 16 residues. Between the trimmed V and J ends, which lost 5 bases and 0 bases, there was a span of 13 bases. Looked up from germline, CDR1 is SGHVS and CDR2 is FNYEAQ. The CDR3 sequence is CASSPREVATNEKLFF. For the CDR3, the DNA is TGTGCCAGCAGCCCGAGGGAGGTTGCAACTAATGAAAAACTGTTTTTT.

This chain uses TRBV7-3 with TRBJ2-2; D is perhaps TRBD1 or TRBD2 (5 bases each). CDR3 length: 17 residues. Germline CDR1 reads SGHTA; CDR2 reads FQGTGA. Trimming stripped 2 bases from V and 5 bases from J, with 18 bases between. The CDR3 region is CASSLGRRQGRTGELFF. The CDR3 DNA reads TGTGCCAGCAGCTTAGGTCGCCGGCAGGGACGGACCGGGGAGCTGTTTTTT.

CDR3 in DNA: TGTGCCAGCAGCCGAACACAGGGAATCGGCACTGAAGCTTTCTTT. Protein sequence: CASSRTQGIGTEAFF. This sequence joins TRBV7-6 and TRBJ1-1, with D perhaps matching TRBD1 (6 bases). CDR1 SGHVS and CDR2 FNYEAQ come from the germline V gene. V was clipped by 5 bases and J by 4 bases, with 17 bases between them. This CDR3 comprises 15 residues.

This clone appeared a single time. The genes are TRBV11-2 and TRBJ2-7; 9 nucleotides agree with TRBD1. Germline-derived CDR1 and CDR2 are SGHAT and FQNNGV. The CDR3 totals 15 residues. V shed 0 bases, J shed 5 bases, and the junction held 5 bases outside the gene matches. DNA for the CDR3: TGTGCCAGCAGCTTAGATGGGACAGGGACGAACGAGCAGTACTTC. It translates to CASSLDGTGTNEQYF.

The chain is built from TRBV11-2 and TRBJ2-5; possibly TRBD2 for D (6 bases). The germline V and J ends were trimmed by 5 bases and 5 bases, with 12 bases remaining between them. The V gene's germline CDR1 is SGHAT and CDR2 FQNNGV. The CDR3 is 13 amino acids. The CDR3: CASSRGGVETQYF. CDR3 coding DNA: TGTGCCAGCAGCCGAGGAGGGGTGGAGACCCAGTACTTC.

A few counts support this clone. CDR3 sequence reads: CASIPYSGGAYNEQFF. The DNA of the CDR3 is TGTGCCAGCATCCCCTATAGCGGGGGGGCCTACAATGAGCAGTTCTTC. V usage is TRBV7-2 and J usage is TRBJ2-1, with TRBD2 identical over 11 bases. V shed 7 bases, J shed 2 bases, and the junction held 7 bases outside the gene matches. Germline CDR1 reads SGHTA; CDR2 reads FQGNSA. The CDR3 totals 16 residues. The whole variable domain, filled in from reference TRBV7-2 and TRBJ2-1, reads GAGVSQSPSNKVTEKGKDVELRCDPISGHTALYWYRQSLGQGLEFLIYFQGNSAPDKSGLPSDRFSAERTGGSVSTLTIQRTQQEDSAVYLCASIPYSGGAYNEQFFGPGTRLTVL.

The genes are TRBV7-2 and TRBJ1-5; maybe TRBD1 (5 bases). V lost 5 bases to trimming and J lost 0 bases, with 17 bases between them. CDR3 length: 17 amino acids. The germline gives CDR1 SGHTA, CDR2 FQGNSA. The CDR3 sequence is CASSPPGTAFSNQPQHF. The CDR3 nucleotides read TGTGCCAGCAGCCCTCCCGGGACGGCGTTTAGCAATCAGCCCCAGCATTTT. Combining the CDR3 with reference TRBV7-2 and TRBJ1-5 gives the whole variable domain GAGVSQSPSNKVTEKGKDVELRCDPISGHTALYWYRQSLGQGLEFLIYFQGNSAPDKSGLPSDRFSAERTGGSVSTLTIQRTQQEDSAVYLCASSPPGTAFSNQPQHFGDGTRLSIL.

The chain couples TRBV25-1 to TRBJ2-3, with D possibly called TRBD1 or TRBD2 (5 bases each). The CDR3 spans 16 residues. From germline, CDR1 is MGHDK and CDR2 SYGVNS. Trimming left V 7 bases short and J 2 bases short, with 19 bases between. For the CDR3, the DNA is TGTGCCAGCACCAGAACGGGGCTAGCCACCACAGATACGCAGTATTTT. It yields the protein CASTRTGLATTDTQYF.

The chain is built from TRBV10-3 and TRBJ1-2; 9 bases agree with TRBD1. CDR1 and CDR2 (germline): ENHRY, SYGVKD. The CDR3 spans 16 residues. V lost 0 bases, J lost 3 bases, and 5 bases stayed unmatched. The CDR3 region is CAISESRQGEDYGYTF. The CDR3 bases are TGTGCCATCAGTGAGTCGAGACAGGGGGAAGACTATGGCTACACCTTC.

The chain uses TRBV25-1 and TRBJ1-6, with 10 bases fitting TRBD1. The CDR3 runs 16 residues. Per the germline V gene, CDR1 is MGHDK and CDR2 is SYGVNS. Losses at the gene ends were 3 bases for V and 10 bases for J; bases not matched to a gene: 9. CDR3 region: CASSDGGGTGVSPLHF. CDR3 DNA sequence: TGTGCCAGCAGTGACGGTGGCGGGACAGGGGTATCACCCCTCCACTTT.

V is TRBV19 and J is TRBJ1-3, with no clear D. The V gene lost 10 bases and the J gene lost 1 base, with 11 bases spanning the gap. CDR1 is LNHDA and CDR2 is SQIVND in the germline V gene (reference sequence). The CDR3 runs to 13 residues. The CDR3: CATTPPSGNTIYF. The CDR3 bases are TGTGCCACCACCCCGCCTTCTGGAAACACCATATATTTT.

The J gene is TRBJ2-5, the V gene TRBV7-2, with D tentatively TRBD1 (5 bases). The J call may be faulty, since TRBJ2-7 better matches the DNA end. The CDR3 loop spans 15 amino acids. Germline V gene data show CDR1 as SGHTA and CDR2 as FQGNSA. The CDR3 sequence: CASSRTTTVRTEQYF. The DNA for the CDR3 is TGTGCCAGCAGCCGAACCACGACAGTCCGCACCGAGCAGTACTTC.

A note on this clone: Its ends do not fully match the called genes, so a read error is possible. The rearrangement joins TRBV7-2 to TRBJ1-6, with TRBD1 as a possible D gene (6 bases). Germline lookup yields CDR1 SGHTA and CDR2 FQGNSA. There are 16 residues in the CDR3. CDR3 residues: CASSPGVFSNNSPLHF. Here the CDR3 DNA reads TGTGCCAGCAGCCCAGGGGTATTCTCCAATAATTCACCCCTCCACTTT.

This clone was detected only once. V gene TRBV28 combines with J gene TRBJ1-1, with unresolved D. Between the trimmed V and J ends, which lost 3 bases and 0 bases, there was a span of 11 bases. CDR1 MDHEN and CDR2 SYDVKM come from the germline V gene. The CDR3 length is 15 residues. The CDR3 sequence is CASSFSPDMNTEAFF. CDR3 sequence (DNA): TGTGCCAGCAGTTTTTCCCCAGATATGAACACTGAAGCTTTCTTT.

The chain links TRBV19 to TRBJ2-2; no clear D. Trimming left V 11 bases short and J 5 bases short, with 12 bases between. Germline CDR1 LNHDA, CDR2 SQIVND (reference sequence). This CDR3 is built from 12 residues. In DNA form, the CDR3 reads TGTGCCTCCTCCTGGGTGACCGGGGAGCTGTTTTTT. Amino acid sequence: CASSWVTGELFF.

The chain has TRBV5-1 and TRBJ2-2, with D uncertain. The V gene lost 4 bases and the J gene lost 3 bases, with 7 bases spanning the gap. The CDR3 runs to 13 residues. Germline CDR1 SGHRS, CDR2 YFSETQ. This CDR3 reads CASSPGYTGELFF. The CDR3 DNA reads as TGCGCCAGCAGCCCTGGCTACACCGGGGAGCTGTTTTTT.

The CDR3 bases are TGTGCCAGCAGCGTAGTTGGCGGGGGGGCCCTCTATGAGCAGTTCTTC. Amino acid sequence: CASSVVGGGALYEQFF. The chain combines TRBV9 with TRBJ2-1; 9 bases line up with TRBD2. This CDR3 comprises 16 residues. In germline, CDR1 is SGDLS, CDR2 YYNGEE. Trimming took 0 bases from V and 8 from J; bases not matched to a gene: 9. Together with reference TRBV9 and TRBJ2-1, the CDR3 gives the full variable domain: DSGVTQTPKHLITATGQRVTLRCSPRSGDLSVYWYQQSLDQGLQFLIQYYNGEERAKGNILERFSAQQFPDLHSELNLSSLELGDSALYFCASSVVGGGALYEQFFGPGTRLTVL.

This clone was seen a handful of times. The chain combines TRBV6-5 with TRBJ2-7; TRBD1 matches at 10 bases. The germline CDR1 and CDR2 sequences are MNHEY and SVGAGI. The CDR3 has 15 residues. The ends lost 4 bases at V and 7 bases at J; junction bases unmatched: 10. Here the CDR3 reads CASSLGDRGQGEQYF. The CDR3 DNA reads as TGTGCCAGCAGTTTGGGAGACAGGGGGCAGGGGGAGCAGTACTTC.

This clone was seen a few times. This chain joins TRBV29-1 and TRBJ2-3; 10 bases are a match to TRBD2. The CDR3 contains 14 residues. CDR1 is SQVTM, CDR2 ANQGSEA, per germline. Trimming cost V 4 bases and J 4 bases; bases outside gene matches: 5. CDR3 region: CSVAVAGGADTQYF. DNA for the CDR3: TGCAGCGTTGCTGTAGCGGGGGGCGCAGATACGCAGTATTTT.

The V and J genes are TRBV7-8 and TRBJ1-6; D is possibly TRBD1 (6 bases). The germline V and J ends were trimmed by 7 bases and 2 bases, with 12 bases remaining between them. The CDR3 sequence is 15 residues long. The germline gives CDR1 SGHVS, CDR2 FQNEAQ. The CDR3, as DNA: TGTGCCAGCACGAGGGGGGGGGCCTATAATTCACCCCTCCACTTT. Translated, it gives CASTRGGAYNSPLHF. Together with reference TRBV7-8 and TRBJ1-6, the CDR3 gives the full variable domain: GAGVSQSPRYKVAKRGQDVALRCDPISGHVSLFWYQQALGQGPEFLTYFQNEAQLDKSGLPSDRFFAERPEGSVSTLKIQRTQQEDSAVYLCASTRGGAYNSPLHFGNGTRLTVT.